These 30 T cell receptor beta chains share one sample of origin, sequenced in a study of blood T cells in healthy people across ages. Next came a second PCR, run for about 6 to 12 cycles, which used a sample-barcoded 5' primer along with a J-beta primer mix. MiXCR, run by TCRdb on the 5' RACE reads, gives a single entry per CDR3 protein. This sample carries under 1 million distinct CDR3 sequences, under 45% of them seen once, and the ten largest clones take roughly 18%. Sequencing used blood. The receptors were gathered from a man in his sixties in good health.

This clonotype was recorded a few times. V usage is TRBV20-1 and J usage is TRBJ2-5; TRBD2 agrees at 7 bases. This CDR3 is built from 18 residues. Germline lookup yields CDR1 DFQATT and CDR2 SNEGSKA (reference sequence). The CDR3 sequence is CTPGGDGVRGGGQETQYF. Here the CDR3 DNA reads TGCACTCCCGGCGGAGACGGGGTTCGCGGGGGAGGGCAAGAGACCCAGTACTTC.

This clonotype occurred many times. The chain uses TRBV29-1 and TRBJ2-2; 8 positions agree with TRBD1. The CDR3 runs 12 residues. The trim removed 6 bases at V and 5 bases at J, leaving 2 bases unmatched. Germline CDR1 is SQVTM and CDR2 is ANQGSEA. As DNA, the CDR3 is TGCAGCGTGCGACAGGGGACCGGGGAGCTGTTTTTT. Residues: CSVRQGTGELFF.

This clonotype was counted only a few times. The chain employs TRBV20-1 and TRBJ2-1, with 12 bases aligning to TRBD2. V lost 5 bases, J lost 7 bases, and 6 bases stayed unmatched. Germline values: CDR1 DFQATT, CDR2 SNEGSKA (reference sequence). There are 14 residues in the CDR3. CDR3 coding DNA: TGCAGTGCTGCTAGCGGGGGGGCTCGAAATGAGCAGTTCTTC. Amino acids: CSAASGGARNEQFF.

The genes are TRBV7-8 and TRBJ2-5, with D perhaps matching TRBD1 or TRBD2 (5 bases each). Germline V gene sequence: CDR1 SGHVS, CDR2 FQNEAQ. The length of the CDR3 is 15 residues. V dropped 2 bases and J dropped 4 bases, with 14 bases sitting between them. The CDR3 protein is CASSLREGVTETQYF. CDR3 coding DNA: TGTGCCAGCAGCTTACGGGAAGGGGTGACAGAGACCCAGTACTTC.

V is TRBV4-3 and J is TRBJ2-1; maybe TRBD1 (5 bases). Trimming left V 0 bases short and J 1 base short, with 10 bases between. The CDR3 is made up of 16 amino acids. Germline V gene data show CDR1 as LGHNA and CDR2 as YSLEER. The CDR3 reads CASSQENRLSYNEQFF. Written as DNA, the CDR3 is TGCGCCAGCAGCCAAGAAAACAGGCTATCCTACAATGAGCAGTTCTTC.

The chain employs TRBV7-9 and TRBJ2-2; TRBD2 aligns across 7 bases. CDR3 length equals 14 residues. V dropped 8 bases and J dropped 5; count of bases not matched to a gene: 8. Per germline, CDR1 SEHNR and CDR2 FQNEAQ (reference sequence). CDR3 DNA: TGTGCCAGCTCTGGGGAGGGACGGACCGGGGAGCTGTTTTTT. It translates to CASSGEGRTGELFF.

The chain links TRBV20-1 to TRBJ2-3; TRBD2 aligns across 8 bases. Trimming removed 6 bases from V and 1 base from J; junction bases left unmatched: 6. Germline CDR1 DFQATT, CDR2 SNEGSKA (reference sequence). The CDR3 length is 14 residues. The CDR3, as DNA: TGCAGTGCCCCGAGTAGCGGGGGCACAGATACGCAGTATTTT. Translated: CSAPSSGGTDTQYF.

This clonotype was observed a handful of times. The J gene is TRBJ2-6, the V gene TRBV6-6; 8 bases fit TRBD1. This CDR3 comprises 17 residues. V trimming: 4 bases; J trimming: 2 bases; junction bases outside the gene matches: 7. The V gene's germline CDR1 is MNHNY and CDR2 SVGAGI (reference sequence). The CDR3 bases are TGTGCCAGCAGTTTGACAGGGGAGCGGGCTGGGGCCAACGTCCTGACTTTC. It translates to CASSLTGERAGANVLTF.

This clonotype has ten or more counts. This rearrangement joins TRBV12-3 or TRBV12-4 to TRBJ2-7, with 7 bases aligning to TRBD1. This CDR3 region has 14 residues. Losses at the gene ends were 1 base for V and 2 bases for J; bases not matched to a gene: 2. The CDR3 DNA reads TGTGCCAGCAGTTTAGAAACAGGGGCCTACGAGCAGTACTTC. It codes for CASSLETGAYEQYF.

Only a few counts were recorded for this clonotype. The chain uses TRBV24-1 and TRBJ2-1, with D maybe TRBD1 (5 bases). The CDR3 is made up of 13 amino acids. CDR1 is KGHDR, CDR2 SFDVKD, per germline. With 3 bases removed from V and 9 bases from J, the gap between germline ends came to 11 bases. CDR3: CATSDSTGGEQFF. In DNA form, the CDR3 reads TGTGCCACCAGTGATAGTACAGGCGGTGAGCAGTTCTTC.

This clonotype came up many times. The chain combines TRBV4-3 with TRBJ2-1; the match to TRBD1 covers 8 bases. V dropped 3 bases and J dropped 8; count of bases not matched to a gene: 3. The CDR3 totals 13 residues. Looked up from germline, CDR1 is LGHNA and CDR2 is YSLEER. The CDR3 loop reads CASSQTGADEQFF. For the CDR3, the DNA is TGCGCCAGCAGCCAGACAGGGGCGGATGAGCAGTTCTTC.

The rearrangement links TRBV4-3 to TRBJ2-3; D is perhaps TRBD1 or TRBD2 (6 bases each). The CDR3 covers 16 residues. CDR1 is LGHNA and CDR2 is YSLEER in the germline V gene. Trimming pared 1 base from V and 3 bases from J, leaving 14 bases between. The CDR3 DNA follows: TGCGCCAGCAGCCAAGGGCTAGCGAGGGGGACAGATACGCAGTATTTT. Protein: CASSQGLARGTDTQYF.

The chain recombines TRBV6-2 or TRBV6-3 with TRBJ2-3; 8 bases line up with TRBD2. CDR1 MNHEY and CDR2 SVGEGT come from the germline V gene. CDR3 size: 18 residues. V was pared by 2 bases and J by 0 bases, with 10 bases of the junction left unmatched. CDR3: CASSYLGGGPLSTDTQYF. The CDR3 bases are TGTGCCAGCAGTTACCTAGGCGGGGGGCCCCTGAGCACAGATACGCAGTATTTT.

The chain employs TRBV9 and TRBJ2-1; 9 nucleotides align to TRBD1. The CDR3 extends over 14 amino acids. In germline, CDR1 is SGDLS, CDR2 YYNGEE. J gave up 9 bases and V 2 bases, and 6 bases lay outside the gene matches. CDR3 region: CASSVRDREREQFF. In DNA form, the CDR3 reads TGTGCCAGCAGCGTCCGGGACAGGGAACGTGAGCAGTTCTTC. Combining the CDR3 with reference TRBV9 and TRBJ2-1 gives the whole variable domain DSGVTQTPKHLITATGQRVTLRCSPRSGDLSVYWYQQSLDQGLQFLIQYYNGEERAKGNILERFSAQQFPDLHSELNLSSLELGDSALYFCASSVRDREREQFFGPGTRLTVL.

V gene TRBV3-1 combines with J gene TRBJ1-2; D is unresolved. Germline V gene data show CDR1 as LGHDT and CDR2 as YNNKEL (reference sequence). V lost 1 base and J lost 6, with 12 bases in between. The CDR3 is 14 amino acids. CDR3: CASSQGGSVHGYTF. For the CDR3, the DNA is TGTGCCAGCAGCCAAGGAGGGTCAGTTCATGGCTACACCTTC. Supplemented by reference TRBV3-1 and TRBJ1-2, the full variable domain reads DTAVSQTPKYLVTQMGNDKSIKCEQNLGHDTMYWYKQDSKKFLKIMFSYNNKELIINETVPNRFSPKSPDKAHLNLHINSLELGDSAVYFCASSQGGSVHGYTFGSGTRLTVV.

This clonotype was picked up a small number of times. V and J are TRBV10-3 and TRBJ1-6; D ambiguous. The CDR3 consists of 13 residues. V lost 0 bases, J lost 10 bases, and 7 bases lay in between. CDR1 is ENHRY, CDR2 SYGVKD, per germline. This CDR3 is CAISESSESPLHF. Written as DNA, the CDR3 is TGTGCCATCAGTGAGTCCAGTGAATCACCCCTCCACTTT.

The chain employs TRBV7-3 and TRBJ2-1; D may correspond to TRBD1 or TRBD2 (5 bases each). The CDR3 contains 17 residues. CDR1 is SGHTA and CDR2 is FQGTGA in the germline V gene. The V end lost 5 bases, the J end lost 5 bases, and 22 bases lay between the germline ends. CDR3 sequence reads: CASSLRGLRAINNEQFF. CDR3 DNA sequence: TGTGCCAGCAGCCTCCGGGGCCTGCGGGCGATAAACAATGAGCAGTTCTTC.

The sample holds a few counts of this clonotype. The V gene is TRBV5-1, the J gene TRBJ2-3; the D gene is possibly TRBD2 (6 bases). The CDR3 extends over 17 amino acids. Looked up from germline, CDR1 is SGHRS and CDR2 is YFSETQ. V gave up 1 base and J gave up 1 base, with 16 bases separating them. CDR3 DNA: TGCGCCAGCAGCTTGAACCGTAGAAGCGGGCGCACAGATACGCAGTATTTT. This encodes CASSLNRRSGRTDTQYF.

Comment on this clonotype: The junction differs from germline at one of its ends, possibly a read error. The J gene is TRBJ2-4, the V gene TRBV5-1; tentatively, D is TRBD1 (5 bases). TRBJ2-7 matches the DNA end more closely, so the J call is doubtful. The length of the CDR3 is 13 residues. Per germline, CDR1 SGHRS and CDR2 YFSETQ. CDR3 region: CACSRTLRDEQYF. The CDR3 coding sequence is TGCGCCTGCAGCCGGACCCTCAGGGACGAGCAGTACTTC.

The V gene is TRBV5-5, the J gene TRBJ2-1, with D perhaps TRBD2 (5 bases). V was pared by 0 bases and J by 4 bases, with 11 bases between. The CDR3 contains 15 residues. Looked up from germline, CDR1 is SGHKS and CDR2 is YYEKEE (reference sequence). CDR3 loop: CASSLVGEGYNEQFF. The DNA of the CDR3 is TGTGCCAGCAGCTTGGTCGGCGAGGGTTACAATGAGCAGTTCTTC.

V gene TRBV2 combines with J gene TRBJ2-5, with D maybe TRBD1 (6 bases). Trimming left V 6 bases short and J 4 bases short, with 15 bases between. The CDR3 has 14 amino acids. CDR1 and CDR2 from the germline V gene are SNHLY and FYNNEI. The CDR3 sequence is CASSLLRGVETQYF. CDR3 coding DNA: TGTGCCAGCAGCCTACTCAGGGGCGTAGAGACCCAGTACTTC.

This chain joins TRBV12-3 or TRBV12-4 and TRBJ2-7; D is unresolved. The V end was cut by 2 bases, the J end by 4 bases, with 15 bases between. The CDR3 length is 15 residues. The CDR3 DNA reads TGTGCCAGCAGTTTACGTGGCCGTTCGGTGTACGAGCAGTACTTC. This translates into CASSLRGRSVYEQYF.

This clonotype came up a few times. This chain joins TRBV27 and TRBJ2-1, with no clear D. Germline CDR1 reads MNHEY; CDR2 reads SMNVEV (reference sequence). The V and J ends lost 2 bases and 3 bases respectively, with 11 bases between them. This CDR3 is 15 amino acids long. The CDR3 loop is CASSLVGTSYNEQFF. CDR3 sequence (DNA): TGTGCCAGCAGTTTAGTGGGCACCAGCTACAATGAGCAGTTCTTC.

The chain carries TRBV20-1 and TRBJ2-1; 9 positions match TRBD2. There are 17 residues in the CDR3. Germline CDR1 and CDR2: DFQATT and SNEGSKA (reference sequence). Germline trimming cut 5 bases from V and 8 bases from J; bases unmatched to any gene: 19. DNA for the CDR3: TGCAGTGCTGGAGGTAGGGCTAGCGGGGAACCCGTCGATGAGCAGTTCTTC. Encoded protein: CSAGGRASGEPVDEQFF.

The V gene is TRBV20-1, the J gene TRBJ1-2; D is possibly TRBD1 (5 bases). This CDR3 has 15 residues. The V and J ends lost 1 base and 5 bases respectively, with 17 bases between them. Germline V gives CDR1 DFQATT, CDR2 SNEGSKA (reference sequence). CDR3 in amino acids: CSARALVGGGYGYTF. The CDR3 bases are TGCAGTGCTAGAGCTCTGGTGGGGGGAGGATATGGCTACACCTTC.

This clonotype was recorded at least ten times. The V call is TRBV4-3, the J call TRBJ2-2; 9 nucleotides match TRBD2. The trim removed 1 base at V and 7 bases at J, leaving 7 bases unmatched. The CDR3 has 16 amino acids. Germline values: CDR1 LGHNA, CDR2 YSLEER. CDR3 loop: CASSQGVAGVGGELFF. The CDR3 DNA follows: TGCGCCAGCAGCCAAGGAGTAGCGGGGGTCGGCGGGGAGCTGTTTTTT.

V and J are TRBV15 and TRBJ1-4; D is undetermined. Trimming cost V 5 bases and J 7 bases, with 20 bases left between them. This CDR3 comprises 16 residues. Germline V gene sequence: CDR1 LNHNV, CDR2 YYDKDF (reference sequence). The CDR3 DNA reads as TGTGCCACCAGCTCCGGGTTGGGGAATTTGGCTGAAAAACTGTTTTTT. It yields the protein CATSSGLGNLAEKLFF. The whole variable domain, filled in from reference TRBV15 and TRBJ1-4, reads DAMVIQNPRYQVTQFGKPVTLSCSQTLNHNVMYWYQQKSSQAPKLLFHYYDKDFNNEADTPDNFQSRRPNTSFCFLDIRSPGLGDTAMYLCATSSGLGNLAEKLFFGSGTQLSVL.

This sequence joins TRBV6-2 or TRBV6-3 and TRBJ1-5; TRBD1 is a possible D gene (5 bases). The CDR3 totals 14 residues. V lost 9 bases to trimming and J lost 0 bases, with 12 bases between them. The germline gives CDR1 MNHEY, CDR2 SVGEGT. In DNA, the CDR3 is TGTGCCAGTAATGGCGGGGCTAGCAATCAGCCCCAGCATTTT. Encoded protein: CASNGGASNQPQHF.

Remarks on this clonotype: This may be a read error: a much more frequent sequence differs by one nucleotide. V gene TRBV4-3 combines with J gene TRBJ2-5, with D possibly called TRBD1 or TRBD2 (5 bases each). CDR3 size: 15 residues. Between the trimmed V and J ends, which lost 0 bases and 1 base, there was a span of 9 bases. Germline CDR1 LGHNA, CDR2 YSLEER. DNA for the CDR3: TGCGCCAGCAGCCAAGATGTCGGGGCCCAAGAGACCCAGTACTTC. As protein: CASSQDVGAQETQYF.

The chain is built from TRBV24-1 and TRBJ2-1; D remains unclear. The CDR3 is 12 amino acids. Trimming shortened V by 5 bases and J by 5 bases, and 6 bases separated the two germline ends. Germline assignment: CDR1 KGHDR and CDR2 SFDVKD. The CDR3 DNA reads TGTGCCACCAGTGCGCAGAACAATGAGCAGTTCTTC. It yields the protein CATSAQNNEQFF.